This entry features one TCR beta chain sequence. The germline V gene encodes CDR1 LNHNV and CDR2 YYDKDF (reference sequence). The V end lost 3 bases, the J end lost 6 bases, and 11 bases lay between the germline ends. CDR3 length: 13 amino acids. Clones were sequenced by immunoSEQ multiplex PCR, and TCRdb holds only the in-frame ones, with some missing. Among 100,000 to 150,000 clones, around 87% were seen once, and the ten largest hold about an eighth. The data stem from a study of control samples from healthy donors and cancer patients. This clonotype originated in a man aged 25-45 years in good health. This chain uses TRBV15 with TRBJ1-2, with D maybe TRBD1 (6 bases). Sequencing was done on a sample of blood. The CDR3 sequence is CATSSPGEDGYTF. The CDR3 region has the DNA TGTGCCACCAGCAGCCCAGGGGAGGATGGCTACACCTTC.